This T cell receptor (beta chain) stems from a study of CD8 T cells in ankylosing spondylitis. Whole-study results and caveats: Disease-linked clones reportedly concentrated significantly in matched ankylosing spondylitis synovial fluid.

TCRdb reprocessed the 5' RACE reads with MiXCR, giving one entry per CDR3 protein. The table includes about 140,000 distinct CDR3 sequences, approximately 9.2% detected once. This CDR3 spans 15 amino acids. Germline V gene lookup returns CDR1 KGHDR and CDR2 SFDVKD. The V end lost 5 bases, the J end lost 1 base, and 8 bases lay between the germline ends. In its sample, this clonotype was seen many times. Its antigen is still unknown. The sequence derives from a male donor with ankylosing spondylitis. The material sequenced was synovial fluid, either unsorted or a sorted T cell fraction (not recorded which). The chain is built from TRBV24-1 and TRBJ2-6; D gene unclear. The CDR3 is CATSARRSGANVLTF. The CDR3 DNA reads as TGTGCCACCAGTGCGCGACGATCTGGGGCCAACGTCCTGACTTTC.